This record covers a single T cell receptor beta chain. Its antigen is still unknown. No base qualities exist here, and no much larger clone lies one base off it. The data stem from a study of T cell responses to AZD1222 COVID-19 vaccine (dated by TCRdb to the early 2020s). General notes on the study: AZD1222 recipients whose second dose came at about 4 weeks and those whose second dose came at about 12 weeks were combined into one group, since spike-specific TCR depth and breadth did not differ between the two schedules. A total of 233 trial participants underwent TCR sequencing, of whom roughly 210 had received two doses of AZD1222 and some 25 had received two doses of the MenACWY control vaccine. Trial participants were enrolled by age into 18-55, 56-69 and 70-plus year subgroups, with approximately 150, 30 and 60 TCR-sequenced participants respectively.

Study-wide findings and limitations: Only 5 to 7 AZD1222 recipients were SARS-CoV-2 seropositive at baseline, limiting conclusions about previously exposed vaccinees. In the small 56-69-year group, the increase in depth fell short of significance, most likely because of low power. Because no samples from the day 14 peak response were available, repertoires could be characterized only after the peak T cell response. Vaccine-associated CD4 TCRs spanned the whole spike protein, with dominant responses in regions 160-218 and 743-854. Reportedly, almost half of the unique spike-specific TCRs recognized epitopes lying outside the regions that are mutated in the B.1.351 and B.1.1.7 variants. After two AZD1222 doses, spike-specific TCR breadth and depth were significantly higher than at day 0 and than in MenACWY recipients. Participants were mostly white British, with more females than males. The authors suggested clonal diversity may have been underestimated.

The CDR3 regions of human TCRbeta chains were analyzed by immunosequencing. The source study handled its data this way. Repertoire TCRs were matched against a reference library of SARS-CoV-2-specific TCRs generated with the MIRA antigen-specificity platform. Breadth meant the fraction of unique TCRs that were SARS-CoV-2-associated, whereas depth meant the fraction of total T cells that were SARS-CoV-2-associated. Each spike-specific TCR was assigned to its reactive spike region and to a CD4 or CD8 class using the MIRA data. Log10-transformed breadth and depth values were compared by one-way ANOVA with Sidak's multiple comparisons tests. Here the immuneACCESS table is served through TCRdb, limited to in-frame sequences with V and J called. Missing clones are a known gap in these copies; in checked studies unresolved V genes cover under half, and the rest lacks a known reason. The V and J calls and clone size were taken over from that table, and D and trimming were inferred from the DNA. Here the sample has about 99,000 clones; roughly 91% occur a single time. The ten largest clones add up to 45% of the sample.

The junction shows trimming of 10 bases on V and 3 bases on J, and the gene matches do not reach 7 bases of it. The CDR3, cysteine through phenylalanine, is 13 amino acids long. Only the CDR3 portion is preserved as DNA: 39 bases, with reading frame beginning at the first base. Via the germline V gene, CDR1 is MDHEN and CDR2 SYDVKM. The intended sense of this specimen's time point label: baseline before first vaccination. Vaccinee samples were obtained from the UK trials COV001 and COV002, which included a single-blind randomized controlled phase 2/3 trial of AZD1222 (ChAdOx1 nCoV-19) in healthy adults. For TCRbeta chain sequencing, PBMC samples were collected from trial participants at day 0 and at day 28 after the second dose.

The chain is assembled from TRBV28 and TRBJ2-7, with 9 bases matching TRBD1. The receptor was isolated from an adult in good health. The sequencing here drew on peripheral blood, taken on day 0 of AZD1222 vaccination. The CDR3: CATTPGQGYEQYF. The nucleotide sequence reads TGTGCCACCACTCCGGGACAGGGCTACGAGCAGTACTTC. Outside the CDR3, residues come from the reference TRBV28 and TRBJ2-7 proteins, so the full variable domain is: DVKVTQSSRYLVKRTGEKVFLECVQDMDHENMFWYRQDPGLGLRLIYFSYDVKMKEKGDIPEGYSVSREKKERFSLILESASTNQTSMYLCATTPGQGYEQYFGPGTRLTVT.